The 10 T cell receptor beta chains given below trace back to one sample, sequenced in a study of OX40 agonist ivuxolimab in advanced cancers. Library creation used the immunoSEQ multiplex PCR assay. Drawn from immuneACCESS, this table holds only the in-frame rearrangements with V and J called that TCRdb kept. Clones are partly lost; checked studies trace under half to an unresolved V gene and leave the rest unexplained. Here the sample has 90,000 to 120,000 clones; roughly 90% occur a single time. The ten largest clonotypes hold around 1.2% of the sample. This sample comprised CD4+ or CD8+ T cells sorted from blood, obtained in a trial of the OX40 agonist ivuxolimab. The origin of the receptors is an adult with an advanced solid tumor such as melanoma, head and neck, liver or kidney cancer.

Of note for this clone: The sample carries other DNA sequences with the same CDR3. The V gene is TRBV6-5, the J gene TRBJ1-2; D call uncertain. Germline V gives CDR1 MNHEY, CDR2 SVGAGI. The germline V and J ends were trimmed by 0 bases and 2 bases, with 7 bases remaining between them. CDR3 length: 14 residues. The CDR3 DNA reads TGTGCCAGCAGTTACTCGGGCACGAACTATGGCTACACCTTC. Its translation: CASSYSGTNYGYTF.

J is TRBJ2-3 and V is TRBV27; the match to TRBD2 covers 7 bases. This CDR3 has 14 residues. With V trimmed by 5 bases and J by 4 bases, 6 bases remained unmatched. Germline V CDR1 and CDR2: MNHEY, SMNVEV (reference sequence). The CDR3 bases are TGTGCCAGCAGTAGACTAGCTGGATCAGATACGCAGTATTTT. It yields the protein CASSRLAGSDTQYF.

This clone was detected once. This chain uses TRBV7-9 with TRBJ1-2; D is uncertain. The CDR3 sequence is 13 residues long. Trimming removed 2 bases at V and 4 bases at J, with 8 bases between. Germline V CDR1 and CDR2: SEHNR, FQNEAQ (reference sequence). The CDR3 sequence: CASSLKGGYGYTF. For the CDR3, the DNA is TGTGCCAGCAGCTTAAAGGGCGGCTATGGCTACACCTTC. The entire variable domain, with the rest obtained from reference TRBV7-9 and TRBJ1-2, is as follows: DTGVSQNPRHKITKRGQNVTFRCDPISEHNRLYWYRQTLGQGPEFLTYFQNEAQLEKSRLLSDRFSAERPKGSFSTLEIQRTEQGDSAMYLCASSLKGGYGYTFGSGTRLTVV.

CDR3 sequence reads: CASSSARVNEQFF. The CDR3 DNA reads TGTGCCAGCAGTTCAGCAAGGGTGAATGAGCAGTTCTTC. J is TRBJ2-1 and V is TRBV28; D not resolved. There are 13 residues in the CDR3. Between the trimmed V and J ends, which lost 4 bases and 7 bases, there was a span of 11 bases. Germline assignment: CDR1 MDHEN and CDR2 SYDVKM.

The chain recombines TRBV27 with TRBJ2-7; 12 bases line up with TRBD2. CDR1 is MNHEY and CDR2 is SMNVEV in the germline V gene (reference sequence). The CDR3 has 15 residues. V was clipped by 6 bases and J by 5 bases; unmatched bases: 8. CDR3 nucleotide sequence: TGTGCCAGCAGCCGACTAGCGGGAGAGGGACACGAGCAGTACTTC. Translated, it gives CASSRLAGEGHEQYF.

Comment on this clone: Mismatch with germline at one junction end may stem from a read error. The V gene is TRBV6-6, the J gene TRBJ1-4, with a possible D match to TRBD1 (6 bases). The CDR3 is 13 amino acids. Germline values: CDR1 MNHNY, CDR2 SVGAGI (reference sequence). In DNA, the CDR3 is TGTGCCAGCAGTTCAAGGGGGAATGCAAAACTGTTTTTT. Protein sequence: CASSSRGNAKLFF.

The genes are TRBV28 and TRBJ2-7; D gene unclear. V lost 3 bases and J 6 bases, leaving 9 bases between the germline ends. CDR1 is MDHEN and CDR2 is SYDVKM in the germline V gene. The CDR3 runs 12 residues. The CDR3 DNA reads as TGTGCCAGCAGTTTGAGATACCGCGAGCAGTACTTC. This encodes CASSLRYREQYF.

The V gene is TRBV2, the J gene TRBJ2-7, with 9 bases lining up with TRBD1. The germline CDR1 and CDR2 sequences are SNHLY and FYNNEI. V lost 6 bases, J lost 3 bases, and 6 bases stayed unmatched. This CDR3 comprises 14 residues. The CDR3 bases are TGTGCCAGCAGCGATCCGGGACAGGGCTACGAGCAGTACTTC. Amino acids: CASSDPGQGYEQYF.

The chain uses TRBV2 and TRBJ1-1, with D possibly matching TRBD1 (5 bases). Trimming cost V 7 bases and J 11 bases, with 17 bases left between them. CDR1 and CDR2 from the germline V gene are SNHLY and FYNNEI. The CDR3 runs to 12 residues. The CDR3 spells CASNVGRGEAFF. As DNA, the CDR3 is TGTGCCAGCAACGTAGGGAGGGGTGAGGCTTTCTTT.

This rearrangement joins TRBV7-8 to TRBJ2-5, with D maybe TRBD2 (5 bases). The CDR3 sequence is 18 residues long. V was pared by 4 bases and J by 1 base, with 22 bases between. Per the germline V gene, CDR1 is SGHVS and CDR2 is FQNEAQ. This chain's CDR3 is CASSSLGESGASQETQYF. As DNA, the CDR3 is TGTGCCAGCAGCTCCCTCGGGGAAAGCGGAGCTTCCCAAGAGACCCAGTACTTC.